Sequencing of this T cell receptor (beta chain) was carried out in a study of T cells in Graves' hyperthyroidism and ophthalmopathy. There are 14 residues in the CDR3. V was clipped by 8 bases and J by 8 bases; unmatched bases: 14. Germline loops: CDR1 MNHNY, CDR2 SVGAGI (reference sequence). From RNA transcripts, TCR beta CDR3 regions were amplified. HTBI primers were employed in a first-round RT-PCR of the TCR CDR3. TCRdb recomputed calls from the multiplex PCR reads with MiXCR, one row per CDR3 protein. This repertoire shows over 700,000 distinct CDR3 sequences, 30% to 40% found once; its top ten account for roughly 30%.

The sequencing input was blood. The TCR comes from a woman between 40 and 55 years old with Graves' hyperthyroidism. The J gene is TRBJ1-2, the V gene TRBV6-6; 7 positions match TRBD1. The CDR3 sequence is CASPKTDRARGYTF. CDR3 nucleotides: TGTGCCAGCCCAAAAACCGACAGGGCTCGAGGCTACACCTTC.